These T cell receptor beta chains were read from a single sample in a study of blood T cell repertoires in COVID-19. Using immunoSEQ multiplex PCR, the repertoire was profiled, and TCRdb retains in-frame clones only, with some absent. The repertoire holds about 190,000 clones, with roughly 89% as singletons. Material for sequencing was peripheral blood. Every receptor here comes from a man in his fifties with acute or convalescent COVID-19. Both conserved end residues are part of each CDR3. The D gene is left open where the match is weak. Only part of the rows carry a size: once, few, many, or a class if the clone is expanded.

CDR3 DNA: TGTGCCAGCAGCTTAGGAGGGAGAGGCAATCAGCCCCAGCATTTT; CDR3 protein: CASSLGGRGNQPQHF; J gene: TRBJ1-5; D gene: .; V gene: TRBV7-2; clone size: .
CDR3 DNA: TGTGCCAGCAGCCCGACAGGGCGTCGGGGAGCTTTCTTT; CDR3 protein: CASSPTGRRGAFF; J gene: TRBJ1-1; D gene: TRBD1; V gene: TRBV5-8; clone size: few
CDR3 DNA: TGCGCCAGCAGCTTGGGCGGGGCTGGAAACACCATATATTTT; CDR3 protein: CASSLGGAGNTIYF; J gene: TRBJ1-3; D gene: .; V gene: TRBV5-1; clone size: .
CDR3 DNA: TGTGCCAGCAGTTACTCGGCAGGGCGGAACACCGGGGAGCTGTTTTTT; CDR3 protein: CASSYSAGRNTGELFF; J gene: TRBJ2-2; D gene: .; V gene: TRBV6-5; clone size: .
CDR3 DNA: TGCAGCGTTGAGAGACAGGCGGATGGCTACACCTTC; CDR3 protein: CSVERQADGYTF; J gene: TRBJ1-2; D gene: .; V gene: TRBV29-1; clone size: .
CDR3 DNA: TGTGCCAGCAGCATATATAGCGGCGGAAGCACAGATACGCAGTATTTT; CDR3 protein: CASSIYSGGSTDTQYF; J gene: TRBJ2-3; D gene: .; V gene: TRBV9; clone size: .
CDR3 DNA: TGTGCCAGCAGAGGGACAGGGGCTGGTGGCTACACCTTC; CDR3 protein: CASRGTGAGGYTF; J gene: TRBJ1-2; D gene: TRBD1; V gene: TRBV12-3/TRBV12-4; clone size: .
CDR3 DNA: TGTGCCAGCAGGAGGGTTGGCACCGGGGAGCTGTTTTTT; CDR3 protein: CASRRVGTGELFF; J gene: TRBJ2-2; D gene: .; V gene: TRBV6-5; clone size: .
CDR3 DNA: TGTGCCAGCAGTTTAAGGGACAGCAATAACTACGAGCAGTACTTC; CDR3 protein: CASSLRDSNNYEQYF; J gene: TRBJ2-7; D gene: TRBD1; V gene: TRBV27; clone size: .
CDR3 DNA: TGTGCCAGCAGTTTAGATAGAGTATCCTACAATGAGCAGTTCTTC; CDR3 protein: CASSLDRVSYNEQFF; J gene: TRBJ2-1; D gene: .; V gene: TRBV27; clone size: .
CDR3 DNA: TGTGCCAGCAGTCCCGACAGGTTCAATCAGCCCCAGCATTTT; CDR3 protein: CASSPDRFNQPQHF; J gene: TRBJ1-5; D gene: .; V gene: TRBV27; clone size: .
CDR3 DNA: TGTGCCAGCAGTCCCCTGAGCCAGCCCCAGCATTTT; CDR3 protein: CASSPLSQPQHF; J gene: TRBJ1-5; D gene: .; V gene: TRBV28; clone size: .
CDR3 DNA: TGTGCCTGGAGTCTAGGGACAGGGATTAACTATGGCTACACCTTC; CDR3 protein: CAWSLGTGINYGYTF; J gene: TRBJ1-2; D gene: TRBD1; V gene: TRBV30; clone size: .
CDR3 DNA: TGTGCCGCCGAGGGTTCTGGAAACACCATATATTTT; CDR3 protein: CAAEGSGNTIYF; J gene: TRBJ1-3; D gene: .; V gene: TRBV6-5; clone size: .
CDR3 DNA: TGTGCCAGCAGCATACGGACAGAAATGAACACTGAAGCTTTCTTT; CDR3 protein: CASSIRTEMNTEAFF; J gene: TRBJ1-1; D gene: .; V gene: TRBV28; clone size: once
CDR3 DNA: TGTGCCAGCAGTCAGATCGGGAGAGGCGGAAACACCATATATTTT; CDR3 protein: CASSQIGRGGNTIYF; J gene: TRBJ1-3; D gene: .; V gene: TRBV6-2/TRBV6-3; clone size: .
CDR3 DNA: TGCAGCGTTGGGGCAAGCCTTAATTCACCCCTCCACTTT; CDR3 protein: CSVGASLNSPLHF; J gene: TRBJ1-6; D gene: .; V gene: TRBV29-1; clone size: .
CDR3 DNA: TGTGCCAGCAGCTTGGAGAGCTCCTATAATTCACCCCTCCACTTT; CDR3 protein: CASSLESSYNSPLHF; J gene: TRBJ1-6; D gene: .; V gene: TRBV5-4; clone size: .
CDR3 DNA: TGTGCCAGCAGTCCACCCTCAGCGGGGACACACTTTGCCGAGACCCAGTACTTC; CDR3 protein: CASSPPSAGTHFAETQYF; J gene: TRBJ2-5; D gene: .; V gene: TRBV6-6; clone size: few
CDR3 DNA: TGTGCCAGCAGCCGAGGAAAGGAAGCTTTCTTT; CDR3 protein: CASSRGKEAFF; J gene: TRBJ1-1; D gene: .; V gene: TRBV3-1/TRBV3-2; clone size: .
CDR3 DNA: TGTGCCAGTAGTATGTTTGTCCTAGCCGGTGACGAGCAGTACTTC; CDR3 protein: CASSMFVLAGDEQYF; J gene: TRBJ2-7; D gene: .; V gene: TRBV19; clone size: .
CDR3 DNA: TGTGCCAGCTCACAGGGAAGAGGGAAGACAGATACGCAGTATTTT; CDR3 protein: CASSQGRGKTDTQYF; J gene: TRBJ2-3; D gene: .; V gene: TRBV18; clone size: .
CDR3 DNA: TGTGCCACCAGCAGAGTAGGGGGGGGAGGTGAAGCTTTCTTT; CDR3 protein: CATSRVGGGGEAFF; J gene: TRBJ1-1; D gene: .; V gene: TRBV15; clone size: .
CDR3 DNA: TGTGCCAGCAGCCAAGATCTGAGGAGGAATGAGCAGTTCTTC; CDR3 protein: CASSQDLRRNEQFF; J gene: TRBJ2-1; D gene: .; V gene: TRBV14; clone size: .
CDR3 DNA: TGTGCCAGTAGGACTAGCGGGAGGGCCGGTGAGCAGTTCTTC; CDR3 protein: CASRTSGRAGEQFF; J gene: TRBJ2-1; D gene: TRBD2; V gene: TRBV19; clone size: .
CDR3 DNA: TGTGCCACTTGCGACAGAACCAATCAGCCCCAGCATTTT; CDR3 protein: CATCDRTNQPQHF; J gene: TRBJ1-5; D gene: .; V gene: TRBV10-3; clone size: .
CDR3 DNA: TGTGCCAGCAGCGGAGGCACTAGCGGGGTTATAAGAACAGATACGCAGTATTTT; CDR3 protein: CASSGGTSGVIRTDTQYF; J gene: TRBJ2-3; D gene: TRBD2; V gene: TRBV7-3; clone size: .
CDR3 DNA: TGTGCCAGCAGCCCCCCGCGTGCGAGCAATCAGCCCCAGCATTTT; CDR3 protein: CASSPPRASNQPQHF; J gene: TRBJ1-5; D gene: .; V gene: TRBV28; clone size: few
CDR3 DNA: TGTGCCAGCAGCTCCGCCGGGAGACAGCAGACCCAGTACTTC; CDR3 protein: CASSSAGRQQTQYF; J gene: TRBJ2-5; D gene: .; V gene: TRBV7-2; clone size: .
CDR3 DNA: TGTGCCACCAGCAGGGGGGGGTACGAGCAGTACTTC; CDR3 protein: CATSRGGYEQYF; J gene: TRBJ2-7; D gene: TRBD2; V gene: TRBV15; clone size: .
CDR3 DNA: TGTGCCAGCTCCGAATTCGGACAGGGGGGTAATTCACCCCTCCACTTT; CDR3 protein: CASSEFGQGGNSPLHF; J gene: TRBJ1-6; D gene: TRBD1; V gene: TRBV18; clone size: once
CDR3 DNA: TGTGCCAGCAGCCCGGGACATTATACCACAGATACGCAGTATTTT; CDR3 protein: CASSPGHYTTDTQYF; J gene: TRBJ2-3; D gene: .; V gene: TRBV5-5; clone size: .
CDR3 DNA: TGTGCCAGCAGTGTGGGACAGGGATTAACTAATGAAAAACTGTTTTTT; CDR3 protein: CASSVGQGLTNEKLFF; J gene: TRBJ1-4; D gene: TRBD1; V gene: TRBV2; clone size: once
CDR3 DNA: TGTGCCAGCAGCTTAACACGCGGGAGGAATGAGCAGTTCTTC; CDR3 protein: CASSLTRGRNEQFF; J gene: TRBJ2-1; D gene: TRBD2; V gene: TRBV7-2; clone size: .
CDR3 DNA: TGTGCCAGCAGTTACCTTACGGTTTCCTACAATGAGCAGTTCTTC; CDR3 protein: CASSYLTVSYNEQFF; J gene: TRBJ2-1; D gene: .; V gene: TRBV6-5; clone size: once
CDR3 DNA: TGTGCCACCAGCCCGTCACCAGCTAACTATGGCTACACCTTC; CDR3 protein: CATSPSPANYGYTF; J gene: TRBJ1-2; D gene: .; V gene: TRBV15; clone size: .
CDR3 DNA: TGTGCCAGCAGACCCGGGACAGGGGGCTCTGGCTACACCTTC; CDR3 protein: CASRPGTGGSGYTF; J gene: TRBJ1-2; D gene: TRBD1; V gene: TRBV6-4; clone size: .
CDR3 DNA: TGTGCCAGTAGTATTCGCGGGAGGGGGATTAGCAATCAGCCCCAGCATTTT; CDR3 protein: CASSIRGRGISNQPQHF; J gene: TRBJ1-5; D gene: .; V gene: TRBV19; clone size: .
CDR3 DNA: TGTGCCAGCAGTGATAGCGGGGGGGCCACCGGGGAGCTGTTTTTT; CDR3 protein: CASSDSGGATGELFF; J gene: TRBJ2-2; D gene: TRBD2; V gene: TRBV6-1; clone size: .
CDR3 DNA: TGTGCCTACCGGGACAGCTCCTACGAGCAGTACTTC; CDR3 protein: CAYRDSSYEQYF; J gene: TRBJ2-7; D gene: TRBD1; V gene: TRBV10-3; clone size: .
CDR3 DNA: TGTGCCAGCAGCAATCGACAGGGGACTAGCTGGTTTTTTGCTGAGCAGTTCTTC; CDR3 protein: CASSNRQGTSWFFAEQFF; J gene: TRBJ2-1; D gene: .; V gene: TRBV13; clone size: .
CDR3 DNA: TGCAGCGTTGAAGATGGGGCCCTGAACACTGAAGCTTTCTTT; CDR3 protein: CSVEDGALNTEAFF; J gene: TRBJ1-1; D gene: .; V gene: TRBV29-1; clone size: once
CDR3 DNA: TGTGCCAGCAGCTTAGTGGGGGGACTCCAAGAGACCCAGTACTTC; CDR3 protein: CASSLVGGLQETQYF; J gene: TRBJ2-5; D gene: .; V gene: TRBV7-9; clone size: .
CDR3 DNA: TGCGCCAGCAGTGAGTCGCGACAGGGGGCTGGCTATGGCTACACCTTC; CDR3 protein: CASSESRQGAGYGYTF; J gene: TRBJ1-2; D gene: TRBD1; V gene: TRBV10-2; clone size: .
CDR3 DNA: TGTGCCAGCACGACAGGGCTGAGTAACACTGAAGCTTTCTTT; CDR3 protein: CASTTGLSNTEAFF; J gene: TRBJ1-1; D gene: TRBD1; V gene: TRBV18; clone size: .
CDR3 DNA: TGTGCCAGCAGTTTCCGGCCCCCAGGGGGTGAGCAGTTCTTC; CDR3 protein: CASSFRPPGGEQFF; J gene: TRBJ2-1; D gene: TRBD1; V gene: TRBV27; clone size: .
CDR3 DNA: TGCGCCAGCAGCCAGACAGGGAACTATGGCTACACCTTC; CDR3 protein: CASSQTGNYGYTF; J gene: TRBJ1-2; D gene: TRBD1; V gene: TRBV5-1; clone size: .
CDR3 DNA: TGTGCCAGTATGTCTAGCGCATCGGCCCAGTACTTC; CDR3 protein: CASMSSASAQYF; J gene: TRBJ2-5; D gene: .; V gene: TRBV19; clone size: .
CDR3 DNA: TGTGCCAGTAGTCCCCACGGACTCCCGGAGACCCAGTACTTC; CDR3 protein: CASSPHGLPETQYF; J gene: TRBJ2-5; D gene: .; V gene: TRBV19; clone size: .
CDR3 DNA: TGTGCCAGCTCCCCTGGGGCCCCAAATGAAAAACTGTTTTTT; CDR3 protein: CASSPGAPNEKLFF; J gene: TRBJ1-4; D gene: .; V gene: TRBV18; clone size: .